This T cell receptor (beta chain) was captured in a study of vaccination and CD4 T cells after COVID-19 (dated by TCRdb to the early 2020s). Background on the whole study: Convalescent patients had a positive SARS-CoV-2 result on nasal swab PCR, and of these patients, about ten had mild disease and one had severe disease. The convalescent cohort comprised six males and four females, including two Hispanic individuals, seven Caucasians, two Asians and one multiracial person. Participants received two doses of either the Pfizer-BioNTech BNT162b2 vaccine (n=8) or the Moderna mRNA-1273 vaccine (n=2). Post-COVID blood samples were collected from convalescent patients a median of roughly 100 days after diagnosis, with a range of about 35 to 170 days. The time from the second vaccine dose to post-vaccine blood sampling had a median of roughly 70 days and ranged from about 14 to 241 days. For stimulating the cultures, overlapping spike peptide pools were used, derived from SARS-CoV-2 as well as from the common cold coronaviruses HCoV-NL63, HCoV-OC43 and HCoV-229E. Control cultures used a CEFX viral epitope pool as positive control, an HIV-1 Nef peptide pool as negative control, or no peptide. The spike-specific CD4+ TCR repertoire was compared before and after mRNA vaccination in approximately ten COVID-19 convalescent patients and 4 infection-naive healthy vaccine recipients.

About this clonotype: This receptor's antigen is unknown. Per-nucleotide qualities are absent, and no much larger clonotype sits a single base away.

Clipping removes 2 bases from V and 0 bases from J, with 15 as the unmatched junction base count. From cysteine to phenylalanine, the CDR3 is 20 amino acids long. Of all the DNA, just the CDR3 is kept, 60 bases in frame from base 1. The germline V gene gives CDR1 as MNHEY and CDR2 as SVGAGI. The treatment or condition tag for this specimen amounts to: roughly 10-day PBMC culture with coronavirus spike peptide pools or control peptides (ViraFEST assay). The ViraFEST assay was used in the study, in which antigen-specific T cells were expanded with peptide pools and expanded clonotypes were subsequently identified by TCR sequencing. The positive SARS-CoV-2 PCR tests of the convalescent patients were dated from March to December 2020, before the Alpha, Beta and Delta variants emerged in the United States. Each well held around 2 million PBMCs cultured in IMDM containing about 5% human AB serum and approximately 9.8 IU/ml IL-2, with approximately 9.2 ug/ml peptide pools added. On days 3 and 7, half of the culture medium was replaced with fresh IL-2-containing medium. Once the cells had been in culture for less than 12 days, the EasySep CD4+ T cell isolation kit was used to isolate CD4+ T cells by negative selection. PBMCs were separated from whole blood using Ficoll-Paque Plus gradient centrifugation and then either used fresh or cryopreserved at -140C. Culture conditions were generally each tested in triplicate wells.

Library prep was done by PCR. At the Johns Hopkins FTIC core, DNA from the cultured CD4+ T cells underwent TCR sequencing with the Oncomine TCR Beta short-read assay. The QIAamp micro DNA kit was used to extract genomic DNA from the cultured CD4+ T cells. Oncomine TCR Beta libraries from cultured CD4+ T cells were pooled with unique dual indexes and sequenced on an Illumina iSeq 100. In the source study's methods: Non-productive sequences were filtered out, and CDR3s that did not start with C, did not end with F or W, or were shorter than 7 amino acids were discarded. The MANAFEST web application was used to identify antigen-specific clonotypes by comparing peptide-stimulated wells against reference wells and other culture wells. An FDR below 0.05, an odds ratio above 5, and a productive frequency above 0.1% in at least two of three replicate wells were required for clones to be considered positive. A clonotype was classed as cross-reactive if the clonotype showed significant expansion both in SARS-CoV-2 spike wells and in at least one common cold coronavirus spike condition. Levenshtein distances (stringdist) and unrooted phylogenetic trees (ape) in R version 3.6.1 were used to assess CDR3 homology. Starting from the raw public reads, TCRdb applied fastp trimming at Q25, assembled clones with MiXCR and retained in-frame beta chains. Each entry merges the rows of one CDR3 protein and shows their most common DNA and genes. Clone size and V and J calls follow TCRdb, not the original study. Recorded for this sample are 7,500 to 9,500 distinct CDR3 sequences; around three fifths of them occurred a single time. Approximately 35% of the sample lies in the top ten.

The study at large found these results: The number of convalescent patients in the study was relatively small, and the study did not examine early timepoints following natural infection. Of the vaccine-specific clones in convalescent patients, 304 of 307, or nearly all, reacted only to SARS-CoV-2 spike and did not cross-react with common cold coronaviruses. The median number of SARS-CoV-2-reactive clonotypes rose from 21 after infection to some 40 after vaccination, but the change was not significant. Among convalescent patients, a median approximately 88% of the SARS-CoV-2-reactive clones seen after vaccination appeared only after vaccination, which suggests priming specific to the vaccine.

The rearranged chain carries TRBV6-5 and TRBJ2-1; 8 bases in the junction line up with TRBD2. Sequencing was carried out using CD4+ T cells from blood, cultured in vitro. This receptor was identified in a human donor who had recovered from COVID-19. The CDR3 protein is CASSYGYGLASSSSYNEQFF. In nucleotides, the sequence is TGTGCCAGCAGTTACGGATACGGACTAGCTTCCTCCAGCTCCTACAATGAGCAGTTCTTC.